This passage covers 27 T cell receptor beta chains from one sample sequenced in a study of blood T cell repertoires in COVID-19. Profiling relied on immunoSEQ multiplex PCR, and the TCRdb table lists in-frame clones only, not all of them. This table has about 160,000 clones, about 89% appearing once. Input material: peripheral blood. Source of these receptors: a man in his fifties or sixties with acute or convalescent COVID-19.

The chain uses TRBV7-2 and TRBJ1-5; D not certain. The CDR3 extends over 12 amino acids. Looked up from germline, CDR1 is SGHTA and CDR2 is FQGNSA. V dropped 6 bases and J dropped 7 bases, with 10 bases sitting between them. The CDR3 is CASSRRGQPQHF. As DNA, the CDR3 is TGTGCCAGCAGTCGTCGGGGACAGCCCCAGCATTTT. Filled out from reference TRBV7-2 and TRBJ1-5, the complete variable domain reads GAGVSQSPSNKVTEKGKDVELRCDPISGHTALYWYRQSLGQGLEFLIYFQGNSAPDKSGLPSDRFSAERTGGSVSTLTIQRTQQEDSAVYLCASSRRGQPQHFGDGTRLSIL.

This clone was seen just once. V is TRBV19 and J is TRBJ2-7, with D possibly matching TRBD1 (6 bases). Deletions cut 2 bases from V and 2 bases from J, with 10 bases between. CDR3 length equals 14 residues. Germline CDR1 is LNHDA and CDR2 is SQIVND (reference sequence). DNA for the CDR3: TGTGCCAGTAGTATAACAGGGAACGCCTACGAGCAGTACTTC. Protein: CASSITGNAYEQYF.

This sequence joins TRBV5-1 and TRBJ1-4; D perhaps matches TRBD1 (6 bases). The germline V gene encodes CDR1 SGHRS and CDR2 YFSETQ. The CDR3 runs to 16 residues. Trimming took off 4 bases at V and 0 bases at J, with 13 bases between the two ends. The CDR3 loop is CASSGDGQSTNEKLFF. The CDR3 bases are TGCGCCAGCAGCGGAGACGGACAGTCAACTAATGAAAAACTGTTTTTT.

The chain employs TRBV4-1 and TRBJ1-1; no firm D call. V gave up 6 bases and J gave up 0 bases, with 8 bases separating them. Germline loops: CDR1 MGHRA, CDR2 YSYEKL. The CDR3 runs 13 residues. The CDR3: CASSRRMNTEAFF. The CDR3 DNA reads TGCGCCAGCAGTAGAAGAATGAACACTGAAGCTTTCTTT.

The chain joins TRBV27 to TRBJ2-1, with TRBD2 identical over 9 bases. V shed 7 bases, J shed 4 bases, and the junction held 14 bases outside the gene matches. This CDR3 comprises 17 residues. The germline CDR1 and CDR2 sequences are MNHEY and SMNVEV (reference sequence). In nucleotides, the CDR3 is TGTGCCAGCATCTTAAGGGTAGCGGGGGCTATGTACAATGAGCAGTTCTTC. Its protein product is CASILRVAGAMYNEQFF.

This clone was detected only a few times. The chain uses TRBV27 and TRBJ1-1, with 7 bases fitting TRBD1. The CDR3 extends over 17 amino acids. With V trimmed by 8 bases and J by 4 bases, 19 bases remained unmatched. Germline lookup yields CDR1 MNHEY and CDR2 SMNVEV (reference sequence). The CDR3 DNA follows: TGTGCCAGCGGGCCCTCGACAGGGATGTTACGTGCCACTGAAGCTTTCTTT. Protein: CASGPSTGMLRATEAFF.

V is TRBV6-2 or TRBV6-3 and J is TRBJ2-7; no clear D gene. The CDR3 contains 11 residues. Germline assignment: CDR1 MNHEY and CDR2 SVGEGT. V was cut by 4 bases and J by 2 bases, with 3 bases left in between. The DNA for the CDR3 is TGTGCCAGCAGTTCCACCTACGAGCAGTACTTC. This translates into CASSSTYEQYF.

V usage is TRBV19 and J usage is TRBJ2-7; 8 nucleotides agree with TRBD1. This CDR3 has 15 residues. The V segment lost 7 bases and the J segment 7 bases; nucleotides outside the gene matches: 15. From germline, CDR1 is LNHDA and CDR2 SQIVND (reference sequence). CDR3: CASKDSGQGAGEQYF. CDR3 in DNA: TGTGCCAGTAAAGACTCCGGGCAGGGGGCAGGGGAGCAGTACTTC.

This chain uses TRBV30 with TRBJ2-1; TRBD2 matches at 8 bases. The CDR3 contains 14 residues. Germline V lookup: CDR1 GTSNPN, CDR2 SVGIG (reference sequence). V dropped 2 bases and J dropped 4; count of bases not matched to a gene: 4. The CDR3 nucleotides read TGTGCCTGGAGTAAGGGCGGGGGGTACAATGAGCAGTTCTTC. Translating gives CAWSKGGGYNEQFF. The full variable domain, rest sourced from reference TRBV30 and TRBJ2-1, is SQTIHQWPATLVQPVGSPLSLECTVEGTSNPNLYWYRQAAGRGLQLLFYSVGIGQISSEVPQNLSASRPQDRQFILSSKKLLLSDSGFYLCAWSKGGGYNEQFFGPGTRLTVL.

V usage is TRBV6-5 and J usage is TRBJ1-1, with D perhaps TRBD1 (6 bases). Trimming left V 7 bases short and J 0 bases short, with 12 bases between. In germline, CDR1 is MNHEY, CDR2 SVGAGI. CDR3 length equals 14 residues. The CDR3 DNA sequence: TGTGCCAGCATCAGGACAGCCATGAACACTGAAGCTTTCTTT. Translated: CASIRTAMNTEAFF.

J is TRBJ2-3 and V is TRBV2; 8 bases line up with TRBD1. The ends lost 7 bases at V and 0 bases at J; junction bases unmatched: 3. The CDR3 has 14 residues. CDR1 and CDR2 (germline): SNHLY, FYNNEI. CDR3 sequence (DNA): TGTGCCAGCAAGGGACAGGTTAGCACAGATACGCAGTATTTT. It encodes CASKGQVSTDTQYF.

The chain links TRBV4-2 to TRBJ1-5; D is undetermined. Between the trimmed V and J ends, which lost 6 bases and 0 bases, there was a span of 9 bases. The germline CDR1 and CDR2 sequences are LGHNA and YNFKEQ. The CDR3 covers 14 residues. The CDR3 sequence is CASRPEGSNQPQHF. CDR3 nucleotides: TGTGCCAGCAGGCCGGAGGGTAGCAATCAGCCCCAGCATTTT.

The chain recombines TRBV19 with TRBJ1-3, with unresolved D. The CDR3 is 13 residues long. V was clipped by 5 bases and J by 0 bases, with 5 bases between them. CDR1 is LNHDA, CDR2 SQIVND, per germline (reference sequence). CDR3 sequence: CASSWLSGNTIYF. In DNA form, the CDR3 reads TGTGCCAGTAGTTGGCTCTCTGGAAACACCATATATTTT.

The chain employs TRBV30 and TRBJ1-2; 7 bases are a match to TRBD1. The V gene end was trimmed by 1 base and the J gene end by 6 bases; junction bases not matched to a gene: 2. The length of the CDR3 is 12 residues. Germline V gives CDR1 GTSNPN, CDR2 SVGIG (reference sequence). CDR3 nucleotide sequence: TGTGCCTGGAGTGAGACAGGGAATGGCTACACCTTC. This translates into CAWSETGNGYTF.

The J gene is TRBJ2-1, the V gene TRBV21-1; the D segment call TRBD2 is taken from the table without a DNA check. TRBV21-1 is flagged as a pseudogene. The length of the CDR3 is 15 residues. The CDR3 sequence is CASSSPGVSYNEQFF. The CDR3 DNA is TGTGCCAGCAGCAGTCCCGGGGTGTCCTACAATGAGCAGTTCTTC.

The chain employs TRBV3-1 (or the pseudogene TRBV3-2) and TRBJ2-3; D is ambiguous. The CDR3 runs to 16 residues. Germline-derived CDR1 and CDR2 are LGHDT and YNNKEL (reference sequence). Deletions cut 0 bases from V and 4 bases from J, with 14 bases between. The CDR3 here is CASSQDPRLTSDTQYF. The CDR3 region has the DNA TGTGCCAGCAGCCAAGATCCCCGACTCACTTCAGATACGCAGTATTTT.

At least ten counts were recorded for this clone. The CDR3 reads CASSQLHQGIPYQETQYF. The CDR3 DNA reads as TGCGCCAGCAGCCAATTGCATCAGGGCATACCGTACCAAGAGACCCAGTACTTC. The chain combines TRBV4-1 with TRBJ2-5, with a tentative D call TRBD1 (5 bases). V was shortened by 2 bases and J by 0 bases, with 19 bases between the two germline ends. Germline lookup yields CDR1 MGHRA and CDR2 YSYEKL. The CDR3 loop spans 18 amino acids.

The chain combines TRBV6-5 with TRBJ1-1; D ambiguous. CDR1 is MNHEY and CDR2 is SVGAGI in the germline V gene. Trimming pared 6 bases from V and 5 bases from J, leaving 10 bases between. The CDR3 covers 12 residues. The CDR3 loop reads CASSRGGTEAFF. For the CDR3, the DNA is TGTGCCAGCAGCCGCGGTGGTACTGAAGCTTTCTTT.

The V gene is TRBV29-1, the J gene TRBJ2-2; D is perhaps TRBD1 (6 bases). Trimming pared 6 bases from V and 2 bases from J, leaving 16 bases between. CDR1 and CDR2 from the germline V gene are SQVTM and ANQGSEA. The CDR3 consists of 15 residues. CDR3 nucleotides: TGCAGCGTGACGCCCAGGGGAATCAACACCGGGGAGCTGTTTTTT. Residues: CSVTPRGINTGELFF.

The rearrangement joins TRBV30 to TRBJ2-2; D is uncertain. CDR1 is GTSNPN and CDR2 is SVGIG in the germline V gene (reference sequence). The CDR3 sequence is 13 residues long. The V and J ends lost 0 bases and 2 bases respectively, with 4 bases between them. The CDR3 loop is CAWSVHNTGELFF. The CDR3 DNA follows: TGTGCCTGGAGTGTACACAACACCGGGGAGCTGTTTTTT.

The V and J genes are TRBV6-5 and TRBJ1-4; D might be TRBD1 (6 bases). The V gene lost 5 bases and the J gene lost 7 bases, with 17 bases spanning the gap. The length of the CDR3 is 15 residues. The germline V gene encodes CDR1 MNHEY and CDR2 SVGAGI. CDR3: CASSRRGGRGEKLFF. The CDR3 DNA follows: TGTGCCAGCAGTCGGCGGGGGGGCAGGGGTGAAAAACTGTTTTTT.

This chain uses TRBV27 with TRBJ1-6; a possible D gene is TRBD1 (5 bases). The germline V gene encodes CDR1 MNHEY and CDR2 SMNVEV (reference sequence). The V end lost 5 bases, the J end lost 7 bases, and 12 bases lay between the germline ends. This CDR3 spans 14 amino acids. The CDR3 bases are TGTGCCAGCAGTCTGCAGGGTCGAAATTCACCCCTCCACTTT. Translation gives CASSLQGRNSPLHF.

This chain links TRBV6-6 with TRBJ2-1; 11 nucleotides align to TRBD2. CDR1 and CDR2 from the germline V gene are MNHNY and SVGAGI (reference sequence). The length of the CDR3 is 16 residues. J lost 3 bases, V lost 4 bases, and 5 bases had no gene match. CDR3 sequence (DNA): TGTGCCAGCAGTTCCCCGACTAGCGGGGTCTACAATGAGCAGTTCTTC. It codes for CASSSPTSGVYNEQFF.

This clone was seen once. This rearrangement joins TRBV4-1 to TRBJ2-3; D might be TRBD2 (7 bases). This CDR3 spans 15 amino acids. The V gene lost 7 bases and the J gene lost 1 base, with 15 bases spanning the gap. Germline CDR1 reads MGHRA; CDR2 reads YSYEKL. CDR3 residues: CASKQGGGGTDTQYF. The CDR3 DNA reads as TGCGCCAGCAAGCAAGGGGGAGGGGGCACAGATACGCAGTATTTT.

The J gene is TRBJ1-2, the V gene TRBV13; TRBD1 matches 8 bases. Unmatched junction bases numbered 3, after V lost 4 bases and J lost 2 bases. Germline V gene data show CDR1 as PRHDT and CDR2 as FYEKMQ (reference sequence). The CDR3 consists of 14 residues. CDR3 coding DNA: TGTGCCAGCAGCTCCCGGACAGGGAACTATGGCTACACCTTC. Translating gives CASSSRTGNYGYTF. The complete variable domain, with remaining parts taken from reference TRBV13 and TRBJ1-2, reads AAGVIQSPRHLIKEKRETATLKCYPIPRHDTVYWYQQGPGQDPQFLISFYEKMQSDKGSIPDRFSAQQFSDYHSELNMSSLELGDSALYFCASSSRTGNYGYTFGSGTRLTVV.

The chain carries TRBV6-2 or TRBV6-3 and TRBJ2-2; 9 bases fit TRBD1. Germline values: CDR1 MNHEY, CDR2 SVGEGT. The CDR3 loop spans 15 amino acids. J was trimmed by 7 bases and V by 0 bases; bases with no gene match: 3. The CDR3: CASSYSGTGIGELFF. CDR3 nucleotide sequence: TGTGCCAGCAGTTACTCAGGGACAGGGATCGGGGAGCTGTTTTTT.

The rearrangement links TRBV5-4 to TRBJ1-6; 7 nucleotides align to TRBD1. V shed 2 bases and J 7 bases; nucleotides not matched to a gene: 6. CDR1 is SGHNT and CDR2 is YYREEE in the germline V gene (reference sequence). The CDR3 has 15 amino acids. The CDR3 DNA reads as TGTGCCAGCAGCTTCGGACAGGCCACCAATTCACCCCTCCACTTT. Translation gives CASSFGQATNSPLHF.